Reported below is one TCR beta chain. This entry comes from a study of CD8+CD57+ T cells in acquired aplastic anemia. Study summary: The study obtained an average of around 3.4 ug of DNA from sorted CD4+ and CD8+ cells.

V was pared by 0 bases and J by 4 bases, with 3 bases between. Germline lookup yields CDR1 SGDLS and CDR2 YYNGEE. This CDR3 has 12 amino acids. TCR beta VDJ and CDR3 were profiled, and genomic DNA was the template. TCRdb processed the reads anew with MiXCR; each CDR3 protein has one entry. Of 180,000 or so distinct CDR3 sequences listed, 50% to 65% were seen once; the top ten hold 40% to 50%. By flow cytometry, patients selected for sequencing had shown an expansion of CD8+CD57+ cells. Sequencing was performed on sorted CD4+, CD8+, or CD8+CD57+ T cells (not recorded which) from PBMCs. V and J are TRBV9 and TRBJ2-3; unclear D gene. The receptor was derived from a human donor with aplastic anemia. CDR3 sequence: CASSVEADTQYF. The DNA for the CDR3 is TGTGCCAGCAGCGTAGAGGCAGATACGCAGTATTTT.